The TCR beta chain described here comes from a study of T cell responses to AZD1222 COVID-19 vaccine. Generated by immunoSEQ multiplex PCR, the TCRdb table keeps only in-frame clones and is missing some. The repertoire holds tens of thousands of clones, with around 90% as singletons. The sample was peripheral blood, taken on day 0 of AZD1222 vaccination. This receptor was obtained from an adult in good health.

The CDR3 nucleotides are TGCGCCAGCAGCCTTCATGCGGACAGGGATTACTATGGCTACACCTTC. Its protein is CASSLHADRDYYGYTF. This chain connects TRBV4-1 to TRBJ1-2; TRBD1 agrees at 8 bases. With 4 bases clipped from V and 3 bases from J, the junction kept 10 bases outside the gene matches. The CDR3 consists of 16 residues. The germline CDR1 and CDR2 sequences are MGHRA and YSYEKL.